These T cell receptor beta chains were read from a single sample in a study of regulatory T cells. Generated by immunoSEQ multiplex PCR, the TCRdb table keeps only in-frame clones and is missing some. This table holds about 35,000 clones, around 91% found once. Sequenced material: conventional CD4+ T cells sorted from blood. The source of these receptors is a person under 35 with CD3G deficiency. CDR3s include the opening cysteine and the closing phenylalanine or tryptophan. D genes are given only for firm matches. The size field is filled for only some rows; it gives once, few, many or a size class.

j_call cdr3_length v_call clone_size d_call cdr3_aa cdr3_nt
TRBJ2-1 14 TRBV28 - - CASSFTDRHNEQFF TGTGCCAGCAGTTTCACGGACAGACACAATGAGCAGTTCTTC
TRBJ2-6 18 TRBV5-1 once - CASSPRVQQGSGANVLTF TGCGCCAGCAGTCCGAGGGTCCAACAAGGTTCTGGGGCCAACGTCCTGACTTTC
TRBJ2-7 13 TRBV10-3 once - CAISEVLEGEQYF TGTGCCATCAGTGAAGTCCTGGAGGGCGAGCAGTACTTC
TRBJ2-5 17 TRBV7-8 - - CASSLAPLASRTETQYF TGTGCCAGCAGCTTAGCCCCTTTAGCCTCTCGGACAGAGACCCAGTACTTC
TRBJ2-3 16 TRBV5-1 - - CASSSLGLSSTDTQYF TGCGCCAGCAGCTCTCTGGGACTGTCTAGCACAGATACGCAGTATTTT
TRBJ1-3 13 TRBV7-9 - - CASSPPSGNTIYF TGTGCCAGCAGCCCCCCCTCTGGAAACACCATATATTTT
TRBJ1-2 16 TRBV6-1 - - CASSEAYGSGVYGYTF TGTGCCAGCAGTGAAGCATACGGTAGCGGGGTATATGGCTACACCTTC
TRBJ1-1 14 TRBV5-1 - TRBD1 CASSLGTGDTEAFF TGCGCCAGCAGCTTGGGGACAGGGGACACTGAAGCTTTCTTT
TRBJ1-4 16 TRBV5-1 few TRBD1 CASSKGPGQASEKLFF TGCGCCAGCAGCAAGGGCCCCGGACAGGCTTCTGAAAAACTGTTTTTT
TRBJ1-3 14 TRBV7-9 - - CASSSPASGNTIYF TGTGCCAGCAGCTCGCCGGCCTCTGGAAACACCATATATTTT
TRBJ1-1 11 TRBV20-1 - - CSAPLGVGAFF TGCAGTGCCCCTCTAGGGGTGGGGGCTTTCTTT
TRBJ2-1 14 TRBV5-1 - TRBD1 CASSLGQVINEQFF TGCGCCAGCAGCCTGGGACAGGTGATAAATGAGCAGTTCTTC
TRBJ1-2 17 TRBV5-1 - - CASSPAAGVGPGRGYTF TGCGCCAGCAGCCCAGCGGCCGGTGTTGGTCCTGGGAGGGGCTACACCTTC
TRBJ1-5 16 TRBV28 - - CASTTGLGEINQPQHF TGTGCCAGCACCACGGGTTTGGGGGAGATCAATCAGCCCCAGCATTTT
TRBJ2-7 14 TRBV10-3 once TRBD2 CASSVVSGNYEQYF TGTGCCAGCAGTGTCGTTAGCGGGAATTACGAGCAGTACTTC
TRBJ2-2 12 TRBV28 once - CASSPDIGELFF TGTGCCAGCAGCCCGGACATCGGGGAGCTGTTTTTT
TRBJ2-7 13 TRBV28 - - CASSSGRRDEQYF TGTGCCAGCAGTTCGGGGCGTAGGGACGAGCAGTACTTC
TRBJ1-2 15 TRBV6-1 - - CASSDLTTRNYGYTF TGTGCCAGCAGTGACCTTACTACTAGGAACTATGGCTACACCTTC
TRBJ2-2 12 TRBV28 - - CATDRPGGELFF TGTGCCACCGACCGACCGGGCGGGGAGCTGTTTTTT
TRBJ1-4 14 TRBV6-6 - - CASSLGRANEKLFF TGTGCCAGCAGTCTGGGACGGGCTAATGAAAAACTGTTTTTT
TRBJ2-2 11 TRBV6-1 medium-sized - CASQRAGELFF TGTGCCTCGCAGAGGGCCGGGGAGCTGTTTTTT
TRBJ2-6 15 TRBV6-6 - - CASSPTGSGANVLTF TGTGCCAGCAGCCCAACAGGGAGTGGGGCCAACGTCCTGACTTTC
TRBJ2-7 14 TRBV6-1 - - CASSARWGPYEQYF TGTGCCAGCAGTGCCCGCTGGGGTCCCTACGAGCAGTACTTC
TRBJ2-3 15 TRBV5-1 once - CASSSGPQCTDTQYF TGCGCCAGCAGCTCCGGGCCTCAGTGCACAGATACGCAGTATTTT
TRBJ2-7 16 TRBV28 - TRBD1 CASSTSGTGNFFGQYF TGTGCCAGCAGTACGTCCGGGACAGGGAATTTTTTCGGGCAGTACTTC
TRBJ2-5 15 TRBV23-1 once TRBD1 CASSQSTGVGETQYF TGCGCCAGCAGTCAATCGACAGGGGTAGGAGAGACCCAGTACTTC
TRBJ1-3 15 TRBV4-1 - - CASSQEGRRRNTIYF TGCGCCAGCAGCCAAGAAGGAAGGCGGAGAAACACCATATATTTT
TRBJ2-6 16 TRBV5-1 - - CASRRDRGTGANVLTF TGCGCCAGCAGGCGGGACCGGGGGACTGGGGCCAACGTCCTGACTTTC
TRBJ2-6 17 TRBV5-1 - TRBD2 CASSLVAGGSGANVLTF TGCGCCAGCAGCTTGGTTGCGGGAGGCTCTGGGGCCAACGTCCTGACTTTC
TRBJ1-5 13 TRBV28 - TRBD1 CASRPTGDQPQHF TGTGCCAGCAGACCGACAGGGGACCAGCCCCAGCATTTT
TRBJ1-1 14 TRBV5-1 - - CASSLDARDTEAFF TGCGCCAGCAGCTTGGACGCGAGGGACACTGAAGCTTTCTTT
TRBJ2-7 13 TRBV6-1 once - CASSPYRGYEQYF TGTGCCAGCAGTCCCTACCGGGGCTACGAGCAGTACTTC